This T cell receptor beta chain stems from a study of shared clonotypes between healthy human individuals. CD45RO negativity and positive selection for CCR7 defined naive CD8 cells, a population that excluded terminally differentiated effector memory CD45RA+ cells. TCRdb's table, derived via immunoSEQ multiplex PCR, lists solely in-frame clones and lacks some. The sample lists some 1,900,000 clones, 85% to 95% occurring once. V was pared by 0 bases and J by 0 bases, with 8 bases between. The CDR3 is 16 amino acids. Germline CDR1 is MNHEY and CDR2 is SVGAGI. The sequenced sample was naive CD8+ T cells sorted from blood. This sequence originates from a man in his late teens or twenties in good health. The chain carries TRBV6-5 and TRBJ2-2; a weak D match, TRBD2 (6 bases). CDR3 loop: CASSYSGEANTGELFF. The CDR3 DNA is TGTGCCAGCAGTTACTCAGGGGAGGCGAACACCGGGGAGCTGTTTTTT.